This is a list of T cell receptor beta chains from one sample in a study of human T cells and chemical hapten exposure. TCRdb ran MiXCR on the RACE reads and lists one entry per CDR3 protein. The sample contains under 300,000 distinct CDR3 sequences, roughly 8% of which appear only once. The sample consisted of whole blood, taken in connection with sensitization to the hapten diphenylcyclopropenone (DPC). These TCRs come from a man between 18 and 29 years old with alopecia areata. Some clones in this sample may be carry-over from other donors' samples. The conserved cysteine and the conserved F or W are not part of the CDR3 here. The order of the fields is D gene, V gene, clone size, J gene, CDR3 protein. The D gene is left open where the match is weak. Where a row states a size, it is once, few, many or the class of an expanded clone; other rows omit it.

.	TRBV7-2	few	TRBJ1-5	ASSSYILGHLSNQPQH
.	TRBV6-2/TRBV6-3	.	TRBJ1-2	ASEGGELYGYT
.	TRBV20-1	.	TRBJ2-5	SASFGRGGWETQY
TRBD1	TRBV11-2	many	TRBJ2-1	ASSLAGDRDYNEQF
.	TRBV7-2	.	TRBJ2-7	ASSLGRGAQY
.	TRBV20-1	many	TRBJ1-1	SAADGLNTEAF
.	TRBV6-1	.	TRBJ2-4	ASINFGEQY
TRBD2	TRBV12-3/TRBV12-4	few	TRBJ2-2	ASSEAGENTGELF
.	TRBV5-1	many	TRBJ1-2	ASSLEGNGYT
.	TRBV12-3/TRBV12-4	.	TRBJ1-2	ASIQDSSQFMGYT
.	TRBV9	.	TRBJ2-1	ASSVAAGSLNEQF
TRBD2	TRBV4-3	.	TRBJ2-4	ASSRAGTSGGGNIQY
.	TRBV3-1	.	TRBJ1-6	ASSQGAKNSPLH
.	TRBV4-1	few	TRBJ1-6	ASSPWTVLNSPLH
TRBD2	TRBV11-2	few	TRBJ2-1	ASSLAGAGGPGQF
.	TRBV6-6	few	TRBJ2-3	ASRYRVGGTDTQY
TRBD1	TRBV5-1	few	TRBJ2-6	ASTKTGSGANVLT
TRBD1	TRBV7-3	many	TRBJ2-7	ASSLTGYEQY
.	TRBV14	few	TRBJ1-1	ASSPYRYTEAF
.	TRBV3-1	.	TRBJ1-2	ASSQDTRQDYGYT
TRBD1	TRBV19	many	TRBJ1-5	ASSTHRGRRYQPQH
.	TRBV6-2/TRBV6-3	few	TRBJ1-2	ASSYASNYGYT
.	TRBV28	.	TRBJ2-3	ASKGEPADTQY
TRBD2	TRBV6-2/TRBV6-3	.	TRBJ2-1	ASSYSPSGGYSFYNEQF
.	TRBV4-3	.	TRBJ1-4	ASSQRPSLQATNEKLF
.	TRBV6-2/TRBV6-3	few	TRBJ1-6	ASSYRAALGNSPLH
.	TRBV15	.	TRBJ2-2	ATREGFNTGELF
.	TRBV11-2	.	TRBJ1-5	ASSQTYSQPQH
TRBD1	TRBV10-3	few	TRBJ1-1	ATTGGTVLVNTEAF
.	TRBV20-1	few	TRBJ2-5	SARDVGFRYQETQY
.	TRBV5-1	.	TRBJ2-6	ASSLASSGANVLT
TRBD1	TRBV6-2/TRBV6-3	.	TRBJ1-5	ASSHTGTGFGSNQPQH
.	TRBV5-1	.	TRBJ1-1	ASRPFTGITEAF
.	TRBV7-9	many	TRBJ1-6	ASSLGSADSYNSPLH
.	TRBV7-8	few	TRBJ2-3	ASSFISGTRYY
.	TRBV6-2/TRBV6-3	few	TRBJ2-3	ASSSDRITDTQY
TRBD2	TRBV6-6	few	TRBJ2-1	ASSPPPRLAGGPDEQF
.	TRBV11-3	.	TRBJ1-4	ASSLEPSLLDEKLF
.	TRBV6-2/TRBV6-3	few	TRBJ2-3	ASSYGTGLTDTQY
TRBD1	TRBV6-5	few	TRBJ1-6	ASSKDRGPNSPLH
.	TRBV10-3	many	TRBJ1-2	AISESSGRTTYGYT
.	TRBV20-1	.	TRBJ2-1	SARDLLIRYERRAYNEQF
.	TRBV6-2/TRBV6-3	.	TRBJ2-1	ASSYLAGRKNEQF
TRBD1	TRBV29-1	few	TRBJ2-7	SVVTGGRYEQY